This entry lists 13 T cell receptor beta chains sequenced from one sample in a study of T cells in Graves' hyperthyroidism and ophthalmopathy. TCR beta CDR3 sequences were amplified from RNA transcripts. HTBI primers were the set used in a first-round RT-PCR of the TCR CDR3. TCRdb re-called the multiplex PCR reads with MiXCR, one entry per CDR3 protein. The data contain 400,000 or so distinct CDR3 sequences, more than 13% of them singletons. Material for sequencing was blood. These receptors all come from a man aged 50 to 59 with Graves' ophthalmopathy.

This clonotype was seen many times. J is TRBJ1-5 and V is TRBV12-3 or TRBV12-4; 9 bases fit TRBD1. The junction had 8 bases not matched to a gene; V was cut back by 6 bases and J by 2 bases. The CDR3 runs 16 residues. The CDR3 DNA follows: TGTGCCAGCAGCCGCCGACAGGGGGAGGGCAATCAGCCCCAGCATTTT. Translation gives CASSRRQGEGNQPQHF.

Note on this clonotype: This may arise from a read error, as a much more abundant clone is one base away. The chain links TRBV11-3 to TRBJ1-1, with a tentative D call TRBD1 (6 bases). CDR1 and CDR2 from the germline V gene are SGHNT and YENEEA. The CDR3 totals 14 residues. This CDR3 reads CSSSRGQRGTEAFF. CDR3 DNA: TGTTCCAGCAGCCGTGGACAGAGAGGGACTGAAGCTTTCTTT.

This clonotype has a count of ten or more. This chain joins TRBV5-1 and TRBJ1-1; 10 bases are a match to TRBD1. This CDR3 contains 17 residues. Trimming cost V 1 base and J 4 bases; bases outside gene matches: 10. Germline V gene data show CDR1 as SGHRS and CDR2 as YFSETQ. For the CDR3, the DNA is TGCGCCAGCAGCTTGCAACCCGACAGGGGGCGGACCACTGAAGCTTTCTTT. This gives the protein CASSLQPDRGRTTEAFF. Together with reference TRBV5-1 and TRBJ1-1, the CDR3 gives the full variable domain: KAGVTQTPRYLIKTRGQQVTLSCSPISGHRSVSWYQQTPGQGLQFLFEYFSETQRNKGNFPGRFSGRQFSNSRSEMNVSTLELGDSALYLCASSLQPDRGRTTEAFFGQGTRLTVV.

At least ten counts were recorded for this clonotype. The chain carries TRBV3-1 and TRBJ1-5; TRBD1 is a possible D gene (5 bases). The CDR3 is made up of 15 amino acids. Germline lookup yields CDR1 LGHDT and CDR2 YNNKEL (reference sequence). V was clipped by 2 bases and J by 6 bases, with 14 bases between them. The CDR3 DNA sequence: TGTGCCAGCAGCCAAAATGTCGGGGGGGGTCAGCCCCAGCATTTT. It yields the protein CASSQNVGGGQPQHF.

This clonotype has a count of ten or more. The chain recombines TRBV29-1 with TRBJ1-4; D unresolved. This CDR3 comprises 11 residues. V was clipped by 6 bases and J by 7 bases, with 9 bases between them. Germline V gives CDR1 SQVTM, CDR2 ANQGSEA. CDR3 sequence: CSVEVLEKLFF. The CDR3 DNA sequence: TGCAGCGTGGAGGTTCTTGAAAAACTGTTTTTT.

CDR3 bases: TGCAGTGCAACCGGGACTAGCGGGAGAAACGAGCAGTACTTC. Translated: CSATGTSGRNEQYF. The rearrangement links TRBV20-1 to TRBJ2-7; TRBD2 matches at 14 bases. CDR3 length equals 14 residues. Germline V CDR1 and CDR2: DFQATT, SNEGSKA (reference sequence). J gave up 5 bases and V 6 bases, and 6 bases lay outside the gene matches.

This clonotype has ten or more counts. DNA for the CDR3: TGTGCCAGCAGCACCCCCGGGACAGGGGCGGAAAAACTGTTTTTT. It is translated as CASSTPGTGAEKLFF. V and J are TRBV7-2 and TRBJ1-4; 10 bases match TRBD1. Per the germline V gene, CDR1 is SGHTA and CDR2 is FQGNSA. V lost 5 bases to trimming and J lost 8 bases; unmatched junction nucleotides: 8. This CDR3 region has 15 residues.

This clonotype was recorded at least ten times. The chain uses TRBV3-1 and TRBJ1-1; 8 positions match TRBD1. Trimming cost V 4 bases and J 11 bases; bases outside gene matches: 15. Germline V CDR1 and CDR2: LGHDT, YNNKEL (reference sequence). The CDR3 extends over 15 amino acids. Here the CDR3 reads CASSLGQGWSSVAFF. The CDR3 region has the DNA TGTGCCAGCAGCCTAGGACAGGGTTGGTCGAGTGTTGCTTTCTTT.

The rearrangement joins TRBV7-3 to TRBJ2-1; 7 bases fit TRBD1. This CDR3 is 14 amino acids long. Germline assignment: CDR1 SGHTA and CDR2 FQGTGA. The trim removed 4 bases at V and 7 bases at J, leaving 7 bases unmatched. The CDR3 DNA is TGTGCCAGCAGCTCTGAGGGGGCCCGGAATGAGCAGTTCTTC. Translated: CASSSEGARNEQFF.

This clonotype was picked up many times. The chain recombines TRBV30 with TRBJ1-2, with 10 bases that match TRBD1. V lost 1 base to trimming and J lost 2 bases; unmatched junction nucleotides: 1. The CDR3 is 14 amino acids. Per germline, CDR1 GTSNPN and CDR2 SVGIG (reference sequence). CDR3 in DNA: TGTGCCTGGAGTGGACAGGGGGCCAACTATGGCTACACCTTC. It is translated as CAWSGQGANYGYTF.

In its sample, this clonotype was seen many times. The V gene is TRBV12-3 or TRBV12-4, the J gene TRBJ1-5; weak D call: TRBD1 (5 bases). V lost 5 bases, J lost 6 bases, and 14 bases lay in between. This CDR3 is 14 amino acids long. The CDR3 sequence is CASSMNQGPQPQHF. In nucleotides, the CDR3 is TGTGCCAGCAGTATGAACCAGGGTCCTCAGCCCCAGCATTTT.

This clonotype was counted ten times or more. V and J are TRBV12-3 or TRBV12-4 and TRBJ2-4, with D maybe TRBD1 (7 bases). The CDR3 has 15 amino acids. Trimming removed 5 bases at V and 7 bases at J, with 18 bases between. CDR3 sequence: CASSPQGTDSNIQYF. The CDR3 nucleotides are TGTGCCAGCAGTCCACAGGGGACTGACTCTAACATTCAGTACTTC.

This chain joins TRBV20-1 and TRBJ2-4; D may be TRBD1 or TRBD2 (5 bases each). CDR1 DFQATT and CDR2 SNEGSKA come from the germline V gene (reference sequence). The CDR3 contains 19 residues. Trimming took 0 bases from V and 1 from J, leaving 22 bases between them. The CDR3: CSARDLVRDHTGAKNIQYF. In DNA, the CDR3 is TGCAGTGCTAGAGATCTCGTTAGGGACCATACCGGGGCCAAAAACATTCAGTACTTC.